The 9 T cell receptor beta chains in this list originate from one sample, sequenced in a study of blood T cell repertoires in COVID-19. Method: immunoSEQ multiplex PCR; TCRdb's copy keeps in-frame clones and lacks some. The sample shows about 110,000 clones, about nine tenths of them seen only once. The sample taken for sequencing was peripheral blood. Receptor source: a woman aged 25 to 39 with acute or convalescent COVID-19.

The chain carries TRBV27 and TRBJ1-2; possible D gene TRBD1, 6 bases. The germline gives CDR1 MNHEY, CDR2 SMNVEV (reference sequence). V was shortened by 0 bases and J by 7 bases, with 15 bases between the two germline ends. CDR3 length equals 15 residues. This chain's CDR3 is CASSLSPDSFRGYTF. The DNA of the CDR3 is TGTGCCAGCAGTTTATCGCCGGACAGCTTCCGTGGCTACACCTTC.

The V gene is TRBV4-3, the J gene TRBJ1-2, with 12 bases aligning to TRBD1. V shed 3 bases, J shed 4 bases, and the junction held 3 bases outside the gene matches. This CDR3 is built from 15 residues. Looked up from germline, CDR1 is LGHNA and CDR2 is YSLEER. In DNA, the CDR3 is TGCGCCAGCAGCCACCGGGACAGGGGGCCCTATGGCTACACCTTC. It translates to CASSHRDRGPYGYTF.

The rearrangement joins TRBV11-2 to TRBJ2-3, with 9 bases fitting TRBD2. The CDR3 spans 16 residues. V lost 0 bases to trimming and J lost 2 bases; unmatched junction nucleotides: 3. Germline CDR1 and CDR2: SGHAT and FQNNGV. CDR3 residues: CASSLDKREATDTQYF. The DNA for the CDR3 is TGTGCCAGCAGCTTAGATAAGCGGGAGGCCACAGATACGCAGTATTTT.

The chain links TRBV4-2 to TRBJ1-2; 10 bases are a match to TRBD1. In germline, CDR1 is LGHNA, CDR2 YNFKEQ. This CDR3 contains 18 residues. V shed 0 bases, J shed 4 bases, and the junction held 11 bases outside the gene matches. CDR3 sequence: CASSQDPLRDRGGYGYTF. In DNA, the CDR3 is TGTGCCAGCAGCCAAGACCCCCTCCGGGACAGGGGAGGCTATGGCTACACCTTC.

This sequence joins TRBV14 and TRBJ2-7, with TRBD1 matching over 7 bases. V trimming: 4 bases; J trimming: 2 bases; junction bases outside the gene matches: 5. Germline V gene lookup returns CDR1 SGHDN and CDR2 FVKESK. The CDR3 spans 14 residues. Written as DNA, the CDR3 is TGTGCCAGCAGCCCCTGGGACAGAGCCTACGAGCAGTACTTC. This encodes CASSPWDRAYEQYF.

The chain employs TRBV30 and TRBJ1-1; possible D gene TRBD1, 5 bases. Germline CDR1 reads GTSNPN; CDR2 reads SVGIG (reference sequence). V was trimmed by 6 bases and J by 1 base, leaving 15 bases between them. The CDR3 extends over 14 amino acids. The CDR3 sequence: CACQPGLSNTEAFF. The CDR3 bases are TGTGCCTGCCAGCCGGGACTCTCGAACACTGAAGCTTTCTTT.

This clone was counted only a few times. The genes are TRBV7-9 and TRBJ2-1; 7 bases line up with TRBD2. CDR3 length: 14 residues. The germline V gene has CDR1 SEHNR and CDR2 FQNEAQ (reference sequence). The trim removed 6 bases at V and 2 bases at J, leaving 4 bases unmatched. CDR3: CASRVAGAYNEQFF. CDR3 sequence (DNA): TGTGCCAGCAGAGTGGCGGGAGCCTACAATGAGCAGTTCTTC.

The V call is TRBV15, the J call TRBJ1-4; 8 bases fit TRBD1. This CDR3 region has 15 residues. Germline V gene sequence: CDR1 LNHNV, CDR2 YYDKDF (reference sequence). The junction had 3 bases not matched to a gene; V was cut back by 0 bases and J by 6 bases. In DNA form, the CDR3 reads TGTGCCACCAGCAGAGACCCGACAGGGGATGAAAAACTGTTTTTT. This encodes CATSRDPTGDEKLFF.

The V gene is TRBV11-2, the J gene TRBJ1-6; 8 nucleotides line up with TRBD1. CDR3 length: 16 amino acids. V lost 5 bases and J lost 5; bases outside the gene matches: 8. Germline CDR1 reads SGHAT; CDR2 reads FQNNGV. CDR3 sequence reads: CASSRGQGVDNSPLHF. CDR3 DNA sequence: TGTGCCAGCAGCCGCGGACAGGGTGTCGATAATTCACCCCTCCACTTT.